Following are 30 T cell receptor beta chains from one sample sequenced in a study of TIL therapy for anti-PD-1-resistant metastatic lung cancer. This was the immunoSEQ v3 assay. Using immunoSEQ multiplex PCR, the repertoire was profiled, and TCRdb retains in-frame clones only, with some absent. The sample has tens of thousands of clones; over 70% are singletons. Time point noted: pre-treatment sample, taken before nivolumab and TIL therapy. The sample was blood, taken at baseline. The source of these receptors is a person aged 25-80 years with non-small cell lung cancer.

In its sample, this clone was seen a few times. The rearrangement links TRBV5-1 to TRBJ2-5; 9 bases fit TRBD1. J lost 3 bases, V lost 2 bases, and 2 bases had no gene match. Germline CDR1 and CDR2: SGHRS and YFSETQ. CDR3 length equals 14 residues. CDR3 DNA: TGCGCCAGCAGCTTTGGGACAGGGAAAGAGACCCAGTACTTC. This encodes CASSFGTGKETQYF.

CDR3 nucleotides: TGCAGCGTTGAGGCCGCCCCCTGGGGCTACACCTTC. Translating gives CSVEAAPWGYTF. The chain uses TRBV29-1 and TRBJ1-2; D is ambiguous. The CDR3 loop spans 12 amino acids. Trimming stripped 3 bases from V and 8 bases from J, with 13 bases between. Germline V gives CDR1 SQVTM, CDR2 ANQGSEA.

This clone was detected only a few times. The chain couples TRBV28 to TRBJ2-5; 10 bases are shared with TRBD1. Unmatched junction bases numbered 10, after V lost 7 bases and J lost 2 bases. The V gene's germline CDR1 is MDHEN and CDR2 SYDVKM. The CDR3 loop spans 16 amino acids. The CDR3: CASNPPSGQGQETQYF. CDR3 sequence (DNA): TGTGCCAGCAACCCCCCCTCGGGACAGGGGCAAGAGACCCAGTACTTC.

The V call is TRBV7-3, the J call TRBJ1-2; a possible D gene is TRBD1 (6 bases). The CDR3 extends over 15 amino acids. Germline V lookup: CDR1 SGHTA, CDR2 FQGTGA. V lost 5 bases and J 4 bases, leaving 17 bases between the germline ends. CDR3 sequence: CASSPGRGASYGYTF. CDR3 bases: TGTGCCAGCAGCCCTGGACGGGGGGCTAGCTATGGCTACACCTTC. Together with reference TRBV7-3 and TRBJ1-2, the CDR3 gives the full variable domain: GAGVSQTPSNKVTEKGKYVELRCDPISGHTALYWYRQSLGQGPEFLIYFQGTGAADDSGLPNDRFFAVRPEGSVSTLKIQRTERGDSAVYLCASSPGRGASYGYTFGSGTRLTVV.

The rearrangement uses TRBV6-5 and TRBJ1-5; tentatively, D is TRBD1 (6 bases). V dropped 0 bases and J dropped 3 bases, with 9 bases sitting between them. Per the germline V gene, CDR1 is MNHEY and CDR2 is SVGAGI. The CDR3 length is 15 residues. As DNA, the CDR3 is TGTGCCAGCAGTTACTCAGGGGGTGACAATCAGCCCCAGCATTTT. This sequence encodes CASSYSGGDNQPQHF.

This clone was counted only a few times. The chain employs TRBV18 and TRBJ1-1; TRBD1 matches 9 bases. Per germline, CDR1 KGHSH and CDR2 LQKENI. The CDR3 spans 14 residues. V dropped 3 bases and J dropped 5; count of bases not matched to a gene: 4. For the CDR3, the DNA is TGTGCCAGCTCACCCGGACAGGGGTATACTGAAGCTTTCTTT. Amino acid sequence: CASSPGQGYTEAFF.

This clone was recorded a few times. J is TRBJ2-6 and V is TRBV5-5; TRBD1 might be the D (5 bases). Trimming removed 4 bases at V and 4 bases at J, with 18 bases between. CDR1 is SGHKS and CDR2 is YYEKEE in the germline V gene (reference sequence). The CDR3 has 17 amino acids. The CDR3 DNA sequence: TGTGCCAGCAGCGAAAGTATACAGGCTTTCGGGGCCAACGTCCTGACTTTC. Residues: CASSESIQAFGANVLTF.

The chain couples TRBV9 to TRBJ2-5; D gene unclear. Looked up from germline, CDR1 is SGDLS and CDR2 is YYNGEE. The CDR3 totals 13 residues. Trimming cost V 0 bases and J 4 bases, with 7 bases left between them. The chain's CDR3 is CASSVGGTETQYF. CDR3 in DNA: TGTGCCAGCAGCGTAGGTGGTACAGAGACCCAGTACTTC.

The rearrangement links TRBV5-1 to TRBJ2-7, with 9 bases matching TRBD1. Trimming took 3 bases from V and 0 from J; bases not matched to a gene: 13. The length of the CDR3 is 18 residues. The V gene's germline CDR1 is SGHRS and CDR2 YFSETQ. The CDR3: CASSSETGTGFLSYEQYF. The CDR3 bases are TGCGCCAGCAGCTCCGAGACCGGGACAGGGTTTCTCTCCTACGAGCAGTACTTC.

CDR3 in amino acids: CASSPGLAGGEETQYF. The CDR3, as DNA: TGCGCCAGCAGCCCGGGACTAGCGGGGGGAGAAGAGACCCAGTACTTC. This rearrangement joins TRBV5-1 to TRBJ2-5, with 15 bases that match TRBD2. Germline values: CDR1 SGHRS, CDR2 YFSETQ. J was trimmed by 3 bases and V by 4 bases; bases with no gene match: 4. CDR3 length: 16 residues.

In DNA form, the CDR3 reads TGTGCCAGCAGTTCACGGACAGACCAACAAAATCTTTACGAGCAGTACTTC. Its protein product is CASSSRTDQQNLYEQYF. The rearrangement links TRBV28 to TRBJ2-7; D may be TRBD1 (6 bases). The CDR3 covers 17 residues. Looked up from germline, CDR1 is MDHEN and CDR2 is SYDVKM. The ends were cut back, 4 bases at V and 4 bases at J, with 23 bases in the middle.

This clone was seen a few times. The chain is built from TRBV7-9 and TRBJ1-1; 7 bases map to TRBD1. Germline lookup yields CDR1 SEHNR and CDR2 FQNEAQ (reference sequence). Trimming cost V 2 bases and J 1 base; bases outside gene matches: 4. The CDR3 covers 15 residues. Here the CDR3 reads CASSLLAGGNTEAFF. Here the CDR3 DNA reads TGTGCCAGCAGCTTACTTGCAGGGGGGAACACTGAAGCTTTCTTT.

The rearrangement joins TRBV9 to TRBJ1-6, with D possibly being TRBD1 (5 bases). With 5 bases removed from V and 7 bases from J, the gap between germline ends came to 13 bases. CDR3 length: 14 residues. CDR1 is SGDLS and CDR2 is YYNGEE in the germline V gene. The CDR3 sequence is CASSGTASNSPLHF. The DNA of the CDR3 is TGTGCCAGCAGTGGGACGGCTTCGAATTCACCCCTCCACTTT. Together with reference TRBV9 and TRBJ1-6, the CDR3 gives the full variable domain: DSGVTQTPKHLITATGQRVTLRCSPRSGDLSVYWYQQSLDQGLQFLIQYYNGEERAKGNILERFSAQQFPDLHSELNLSSLELGDSALYFCASSGTASNSPLHFGNGTRLTVT.

The J gene is TRBJ2-7, the V gene TRBV7-2; D possibly uses TRBD1 or TRBD2 (5 bases each). The CDR3 sequence is 14 residues long. Deletions cut 3 bases from V and 6 bases from J, with 15 bases between. Germline V gives CDR1 SGHTA, CDR2 FQGNSA. Here the CDR3 DNA reads TGTGCCAGCAGCTTCTCACGGCCGGGGCCCGAGCAGTACTTC. This encodes CASSFSRPGPEQYF.

CDR3 amino acids: CASIPGTPEEFF. CDR3 in DNA: TGTGCCAGCATCCCTGGGACACCAGAGGAGTTCTTC. The rearrangement joins TRBV2 to TRBJ2-1; D is possibly TRBD1 (6 bases). CDR3 length: 12 residues. Trimming removed 7 bases at V and 14 bases at J, with 18 bases between. Germline-derived CDR1 and CDR2 are SNHLY and FYNNEI.

The table lists this clone with a count of one. This chain connects TRBV19 to TRBJ2-5, with D possibly TRBD2 on 6 matching bases. This CDR3 contains 17 residues. V gave up 5 bases and J gave up 2 bases, with 21 bases separating them. Germline CDR1 LNHDA, CDR2 SQIVND (reference sequence). CDR3 residues: CASSPDRLGLRQETQYF. For the CDR3, the DNA is TGTGCCAGTAGTCCGGACCGACTAGGCCTCCGGCAAGAGACCCAGTACTTC.

This clone was seen more than once but under ten times. The chain carries TRBV9 and TRBJ1-3, with TRBD1 as a possible D gene (5 bases). This CDR3 is 15 amino acids long. The germline V and J ends were trimmed by 0 bases and 2 bases, with 9 bases remaining between them. CDR1 and CDR2 from the germline V gene are SGDLS and YYNGEE. This CDR3 is CASSVDRTTGNTIYF. The CDR3 DNA reads TGTGCCAGCAGCGTAGACAGGACTACTGGAAACACCATATATTTT.

The rearrangement links TRBV9 to TRBJ1-1; D gene unclear. Germline V gene lookup returns CDR1 SGDLS and CDR2 YYNGEE. This CDR3 has 15 residues. Trimming pared 4 bases from V and 0 bases from J, leaving 13 bases between. The CDR3 bases are TGTGCCAGCAGCTCAGAGGGTAGGGTGAACACTGAAGCTTTCTTT. Translation: CASSSEGRVNTEAFF.

J is TRBJ1-2 and V is TRBV7-9; D ambiguous. The CDR3 is 12 amino acids. V was pared by 2 bases and J by 4 bases, with 5 bases between. Germline V CDR1 and CDR2: SEHNR, FQNEAQ (reference sequence). The CDR3 DNA reads TGTGCCAGCAGCTTACGGCTCTATGGCTACACCTTC. Amino acids: CASSLRLYGYTF.

About this clone itself: One junction end does not reproduce the germline sequence, and a read error may be involved. This chain connects TRBV7-7 to TRBJ2-2, with a possible D match to TRBD2 (6 bases). Germline V gene data show CDR1 as SSHAT and CDR2 as FNYEAQ (reference sequence). The CDR3 consists of 15 residues. CDR3 loop: CASSSQGGNTGELFF. The CDR3 DNA follows: TGTGCTAGCAGCTCCCAGGGAGGGAACACCGGGGAGCTGTTTTTT. The full variable domain, its missing parts supplied by reference TRBV7-7 and TRBJ2-2, is GAGVSQSPRYKVTKRGQDVTLRCDPISSHATLYWYQQALGQGPEFLTYFNYEAQPDKSGLPSDRFSAERPEGSISTLTIQRTEQRDSAMYRCASSSQGGNTGELFFGEGSRLTVL.

The chain couples TRBV19 to TRBJ2-2; 16 bases agree with TRBD2. Trimming cost V 11 bases and J 3 bases; bases outside gene matches: 6. In germline, CDR1 is LNHDA, CDR2 SQIVND (reference sequence). The CDR3 loop spans 16 amino acids. The CDR3 nucleotides read TGTGCCGCGGGACTAGCGGGAGGGCCGTACACCGGGGAGCTGTTTTTT. Amino acid sequence: CAAGLAGGPYTGELFF. The whole variable domain, filled in from reference TRBV19 and TRBJ2-2, reads DGGITQSPKYLFRKEGQNVTLSCEQNLNHDAMYWYRQDPGQGLRLIYYSQIVNDFQKGDIAEGYSVSREKKESFPLTVTSAQKNPTAFYLCAAGLAGGPYTGELFFGEGSRLTVL.

This clone was seen more than once but under ten times. The V and J genes are TRBV7-9 and TRBJ2-7; TRBD1 matches at 8 bases. Germline trimming cut 5 bases from V and 7 bases from J; bases unmatched to any gene: 4. The CDR3 has 12 amino acids. Germline loops: CDR1 SEHNR, CDR2 FQNEAQ (reference sequence). The CDR3 sequence: CASSQGAREQYF. DNA for the CDR3: TGTGCCAGCAGCCAGGGGGCGCGGGAGCAGTACTTC.

The J gene is TRBJ2-1, the V gene TRBV7-2; no reliable D call. There are 16 residues in the CDR3. Germline values: CDR1 SGHTA, CDR2 FQGNSA. With 2 bases removed from V and 2 bases from J, the gap between germline ends came to 13 bases. DNA of the CDR3: TGTGCCAGCAGCTTAAGGAGCGCAGCCACCTACAATGAGCAGTTCTTC. As protein: CASSLRSAATYNEQFF.

This chain uses TRBV28 with TRBJ1-4, with 12 bases matching TRBD1. The CDR3 is made up of 19 amino acids. Germline V gene lookup returns CDR1 MDHEN and CDR2 SYDVKM. Losses at the gene ends were 4 bases for V and 2 bases for J; bases not matched to a gene: 11. CDR3 amino acids: CASSSPGQGAFGTNEKLFF. The DNA of the CDR3 is TGTGCCAGCAGTTCCCCGGGACAGGGGGCGTTCGGCACTAATGAAAAACTGTTTTTT.

Only a few counts were recorded for this clone. The chain combines TRBV2 with TRBJ1-1; D is ambiguous. With 2 bases removed from V and 0 bases from J, the gap between germline ends came to 4 bases. The CDR3 extends over 13 amino acids. Germline V gives CDR1 SNHLY, CDR2 FYNNEI. CDR3 residues: CASSETMNTEAFF. The CDR3 DNA follows: TGTGCCAGCAGTGAAACCATGAACACTGAAGCTTTCTTT.

This sequence joins TRBV4-3 and TRBJ2-5, with D perhaps given as TRBD1 or TRBD2 (5 bases each). The better agreement between TRBJ2-7 and the DNA end casts doubt on the J call. Per germline, CDR1 LGHNA and CDR2 YSLEER. This CDR3 is 16 amino acids long. The CDR3 DNA reads as TGCGCCAGCAGCCAAGAGGGTCGGGGCAGCTCCTACGAGCAGTACTTC. Translation: CASSQEGRGSSYEQYF.

The J gene is TRBJ2-5, the V gene TRBV19; D could derive from TRBD1 or TRBD2 (5 bases each). The CDR3 sequence is 15 residues long. Trimming took off 4 bases at V and 2 bases at J, with 14 bases between the two ends. Germline V CDR1 and CDR2: LNHDA, SQIVND (reference sequence). CDR3 protein: CASSRGTDLQETQYF. CDR3 coding DNA: TGTGCCAGTAGTAGAGGGACCGACCTTCAAGAGACCCAGTACTTC.

V and J are TRBV7-3 and TRBJ1-1; 8 bases fit TRBD1. V lost 5 bases, J lost 5 bases, and 4 bases stayed unmatched. CDR3 size: 13 residues. The germline CDR1 and CDR2 sequences are SGHTA and FQGTGA. The CDR3 region is CASSVTGGTEAFF. CDR3 in DNA: TGTGCCAGCAGCGTCACAGGGGGAACTGAAGCTTTCTTT.

The J gene is TRBJ2-7, the V gene TRBV7-2, with a possible D match to TRBD2 (6 bases). This CDR3 comprises 14 residues. The V end lost 5 bases, the J end lost 3 bases, and 14 bases lay between the germline ends. Germline values: CDR1 SGHTA, CDR2 FQGNSA. The CDR3 region has the DNA TGTGCCAGCAGCCAAACGACGGGGGTCTACGAGCAGTACTTC. It specifies CASSQTTGVYEQYF.

Worth noting for this clone: Other DNA sequences in the same sample also yield this CDR3. The chain employs TRBV13 and TRBJ2-3; D is undetermined. The germline gives CDR1 PRHDT, CDR2 FYEKMQ (reference sequence). V was cut by 2 bases and J by 2 bases, with 11 bases left in between. The CDR3 is 15 residues long. Here the CDR3 reads CASSLRVRNTDTQYF. The CDR3 bases are TGTGCCAGCAGCTTAAGGGTCCGGAACACAGATACGCAGTATTTT.